This entry concerns a single TCR beta chain. Antigen unknown. CDR1 SGHNT and CDR2 YYREEE come from the germline V gene (reference sequence). CDR3 length: 14 amino acids. V was clipped by 2 bases and J by 0 bases, with 9 bases between them. Donors, healthy HIV-negative adults, lacked recent acute infections or vaccinations. This sample stems from a study of shared clonotypes between healthy human individuals. Study outcomes and limitations: What naive subsets generally showed was a larger estimated richness than memory subsets showed.

The test was conducted at deep level. In replicate PCRs of sorted subsets, about 190 ng DNA, roughly 31,000 T cell genomes, was used. Assay used: immunoSEQ multiplex PCR; TCRdb lists only in-frame clones, some missing. The sample shows approximately 1.5 million clones, 98% of them seen only once. The rearrangement links TRBV5-4 to TRBJ2-7; no definite D call. The specimen sequenced was naive CD4+ T cells sorted from blood. Subset of the sample: CD45RA+ positively selected. This clonotype originated in a man in his thirties or forties in good health. The CDR3 DNA reads as TGTGCCAGCAGCTTAGGCAGGACCTCCTACGAGCAGTACTTC. It yields the protein CASSLGRTSYEQYF.